This T cell receptor beta chain was sequenced for a study of memory CD4+ T cells and cytomegalovirus serostatus. Study findings and constraints: Median bootstrapped AUC for CMV status was approximately 0.96 originally, 0.85 to 0.92 US-trained. Suggested: most of the CMV-linked TCR signature lies in CD4+ memory cells. Of under 200 reported CMV TCRbeta sequences, some 70 were found in memory CD4+ repertoires.

Original handling: After removing out-of-frame reads, over 2 million distinct TCRbeta sequences remained. Clones were sequenced by immunoSEQ multiplex PCR, and TCRdb holds only the in-frame ones, with some missing. V, J and clone size derive from that table, while D and trimming were established from the DNA sequence. In the table there are 35,000 to 50,000 clones, 60% to 85% of which are singletons. Concerning this clone: Its antigen is unidentified. The junction and the germline gene differ at one end; a read error may be behind it.

Germline assignment: CDR1 SSHAT and CDR2 FNYEAQ (reference sequence). The CDR3 loop spans 15 amino acids. Single viable CD3+CD4+CD8-CD45RO+ cells were sorted as the memory CD4+ T cells. The TCR comes from an adult in good health and CMV-seronegative. V usage is TRBV7-7 and J usage is TRBJ2-3; D is ambiguous. Sequencing was performed on memory CD4+ T cells from blood. This chain's CDR3 is CASSPVRSSTDTQYF. Written as DNA, the CDR3 is TGTGCTAGCAGCCCAGTTCGAAGTAGCACAGATACGCAGTATTTT. The full variable domain, completed using reference TRBV7-7 and TRBJ2-3, is GAGVSQSPRYKVTKRGQDVTLRCDPISSHATLYWYQQALGQGPEFLTYFNYEAQPDKSGLPSDRFSAERPEGSISTLTIQRTEQRDSAMYRCASSPVRSSTDTQYFGPGTRLTVL.